A selection of T cell receptor beta chains follows, all from one sample in a study of blood T cell repertoires in COVID-19. Measured with immunoSEQ multiplex PCR; TCRdb has only the in-frame clones, and not every one. The sample yields about 150,000 clones, approximately 79% seen once. The specimen sequenced was peripheral blood. All receptors come from a man in his fifties with active or convalescent COVID-19. CDR3s include the opening cysteine and the closing phenylalanine or tryptophan. D genes are given only for firm matches. For some rows the clone size is stated as once, few or many, or as a class when expanded; others skip it.

clone_size: NA
j_call: TRBJ2-7
d_call: NA
v_call: TRBV6-5
cdr3_nt: TGTGCCAGCAGTTACTCCGCGGCTAGTGGCGGCAACGAGCAGTACTTC
cdr3_aa: CASSYSAASGGNEQYF

clone_size: NA
j_call: TRBJ2-7
d_call: NA
v_call: TRBV7-2
cdr3_nt: TGTGCCAGCAGGAGTCAGGGGGGCTACGAGCAGTACTTC
cdr3_aa: CASRSQGGYEQYF

clone_size: NA
j_call: TRBJ1-1
d_call: NA
v_call: TRBV5-1
cdr3_nt: TGCGCCAGCAGCTTGACCAGGGGAACTGAAGCTTTCTTT
cdr3_aa: CASSLTRGTEAFF

clone_size: few
j_call: TRBJ2-7
d_call: NA
v_call: TRBV27
cdr3_nt: TGTGCCAGCAGTTTTGGGTTCTCGGGTGTCGAGCAGTACTTC
cdr3_aa: CASSFGFSGVEQYF

clone_size: NA
j_call: TRBJ2-2
d_call: NA
v_call: TRBV27
cdr3_nt: TGTGCCAGCAGACAGGGTCCGAACACCGGGGAGCTGTTTTTT
cdr3_aa: CASRQGPNTGELFF

clone_size: NA
j_call: TRBJ2-2
d_call: TRBD2
v_call: TRBV9
cdr3_nt: TGTGCCAGCAGCCCCTGGGCTAGCGGGCTGCCCGGGGAGCTGTTTTTT
cdr3_aa: CASSPWASGLPGELFF

clone_size: NA
j_call: TRBJ2-3
d_call: NA
v_call: TRBV27
cdr3_nt: TGTGCCAGCAGTATTACCCAGTACACAGATACGCAGTATTTT
cdr3_aa: CASSITQYTDTQYF

clone_size: NA
j_call: TRBJ2-1
d_call: NA
v_call: TRBV28
cdr3_nt: TGTGCCAGCAGAGCTCTAGCGATCCACAATGAGCAGTTCTTC
cdr3_aa: CASRALAIHNEQFF

clone_size: NA
j_call: TRBJ1-1
d_call: TRBD1
v_call: TRBV2
cdr3_nt: TGTGCCGGTACCGGGACAGGGGCCTTTATGAACACTGAAGCTTTCTTT
cdr3_aa: CAGTGTGAFMNTEAFF

clone_size: NA
j_call: TRBJ2-1
d_call: TRBD2
v_call: TRBV10-1
cdr3_nt: TGCGCCAGCAGCCCCCCGGGACTAGCCTCCGGCAATGAGCAGTTCTTC
cdr3_aa: CASSPPGLASGNEQFF

clone_size: few
j_call: TRBJ1-5
d_call: NA
v_call: TRBV28
cdr3_nt: TGTGCCAGCAGTTTACAGGAACTCAATCAGCCCCAGCATTTT
cdr3_aa: CASSLQELNQPQHF

clone_size: once
j_call: TRBJ2-7
d_call: TRBD1
v_call: TRBV6-5
cdr3_nt: TGTGCCAGCAGGTTCACAGGGGGCTACGAGCAGTACTTC
cdr3_aa: CASRFTGGYEQYF

clone_size: NA
j_call: TRBJ2-1
d_call: TRBD2
v_call: TRBV5-1
cdr3_nt: TGCGCCAGCAGCCCTCTAGCGGGAGAGGGGGGTGAGCAGTTCTTC
cdr3_aa: CASSPLAGEGGEQFF

clone_size: NA
j_call: TRBJ2-5
d_call: NA
v_call: TRBV7-9
cdr3_nt: TGTGCCAGCAGCCTGATCCTGGGGGGAGCAGTGGCCCAGTACTTC
cdr3_aa: CASSLILGGAVAQYF

clone_size: NA
j_call: TRBJ2-3
d_call: NA
v_call: TRBV5-1
cdr3_nt: TGCGCCAGCAGCCCGGACGGAGGGACAGATACGCAGTATTTT
cdr3_aa: CASSPDGGTDTQYF

clone_size: NA
j_call: TRBJ2-2
d_call: TRBD1
v_call: TRBV5-1
cdr3_nt: TGCGCCAGCAGCTTGGGGACAGGGGCCGGGGAGCTGTTTTTT
cdr3_aa: CASSLGTGAGELFF

clone_size: NA
j_call: TRBJ1-2
d_call: TRBD1
v_call: TRBV6-5
cdr3_nt: TGTGCCAGCAGTTACGGACAGGGTTCGAGTGGCTACACCTTC
cdr3_aa: CASSYGQGSSGYTF

clone_size: NA
j_call: TRBJ2-7
d_call: NA
v_call: TRBV20-1
cdr3_nt: TGCAGTGCTAGTGGGGGGAGGGGGAGCTCCTACGAGCAGTACTTC
cdr3_aa: CSASGGRGSSYEQYF

clone_size: NA
j_call: TRBJ2-2
d_call: TRBD2
v_call: TRBV15
cdr3_nt: TGTGCCACCAGCAGAGATCGTGGAGCGGGAGGCGGGGAGCTGTTTTTT
cdr3_aa: CATSRDRGAGGGELFF

clone_size: NA
j_call: TRBJ1-2
d_call: TRBD1
v_call: TRBV29-1
cdr3_nt: TGCAGCGTTGCCGGGACAGGAGATGGCTACACCTTC
cdr3_aa: CSVAGTGDGYTF

clone_size: NA
j_call: TRBJ2-1
d_call: TRBD2
v_call: TRBV27
cdr3_nt: TGTGCCAGCAGTTCACTAGCGGGAGATTTGAATGAGCAGTTCTTC
cdr3_aa: CASSSLAGDLNEQFF

clone_size: NA
j_call: TRBJ1-2
d_call: NA
v_call: TRBV4-1
cdr3_nt: TGCGCCAGCAGCCAGTCAGGTGGGACACTTATTCGGGGCTACACCTTC
cdr3_aa: CASSQSGGTLIRGYTF

clone_size: NA
j_call: TRBJ2-7
d_call: TRBD2
v_call: TRBV4-1
cdr3_nt: TGCGCCAGCAGCCAAGTAGCGGGAGGCCCTTACGAGCAGTACTTC
cdr3_aa: CASSQVAGGPYEQYF

clone_size: NA
j_call: TRBJ2-1
d_call: TRBD2
v_call: TRBV11-2
cdr3_nt: TGTGCCAGCAGCTTAGGGGCCGGGACTAGCGTATACAATGAGCAGTTCTTC
cdr3_aa: CASSLGAGTSVYNEQFF

clone_size: NA
j_call: TRBJ2-3
d_call: TRBD2
v_call: TRBV7-7
cdr3_nt: TGTGCTGTTGCTAGCGGCCTGAGCACAGATACGCAGTATTTT
cdr3_aa: CAVASGLSTDTQYF

clone_size: NA
j_call: TRBJ2-5
d_call: NA
v_call: TRBV5-1
cdr3_nt: TGCGCCAGCAGCTTGTCAGGGGCCCAAGAGACCCAGTACTTC
cdr3_aa: CASSLSGAQETQYF

clone_size: NA
j_call: TRBJ2-1
d_call: TRBD2
v_call: TRBV3-1/TRBV3-2
cdr3_nt: TGTGCCAGCGCCATAGCGGGAGGTGTTTACAATGAGCAGTTCTTC
cdr3_aa: CASAIAGGVYNEQFF

clone_size: NA
j_call: TRBJ2-3
d_call: TRBD1
v_call: TRBV28
cdr3_nt: TGTGCCAGCAGCCAGAACAGGGGGGTTAGCACAGATACGCAGTATTTT
cdr3_aa: CASSQNRGVSTDTQYF

clone_size: NA
j_call: TRBJ2-7
d_call: TRBD1
v_call: TRBV5-4
cdr3_nt: TGTGCCAGCAGCCCCGGAGGGACAGGGACCTTCTACGAGCAGTACTTC
cdr3_aa: CASSPGGTGTFYEQYF

clone_size: NA
j_call: TRBJ2-1
d_call: TRBD2
v_call: TRBV6-5
cdr3_nt: TGTGCCAGCAGTTTATCTCTAGCGGGATTTGGCAATGAGCAGTTCTTC
cdr3_aa: CASSLSLAGFGNEQFF

clone_size: NA
j_call: TRBJ1-3
d_call: NA
v_call: TRBV27
cdr3_nt: TGTGCCAGCAGGGACAGTATATCCTCTGGAAACACCATATATTTT
cdr3_aa: CASRDSISSGNTIYF

clone_size: NA
j_call: TRBJ1-1
d_call: NA
v_call: TRBV2
cdr3_nt: TGTGCCAGCAGTGATTTTGGGAGCGCTTTCTTT
cdr3_aa: CASSDFGSAFF

clone_size: NA
j_call: TRBJ2-7
d_call: TRBD2
v_call: TRBV6-1
cdr3_nt: TGTGCCAGCAGTGAAACTAGCGGAGCCCCCTACGAGCAGTACTTC
cdr3_aa: CASSETSGAPYEQYF

clone_size: NA
j_call: TRBJ1-4
d_call: TRBD1
v_call: TRBV30
cdr3_nt: TGTGCCTGGGCACAGGGGTTTCCTAATGAAAAACTGTTTTTT
cdr3_aa: CAWAQGFPNEKLFF

clone_size: NA
j_call: TRBJ2-3
d_call: TRBD2
v_call: TRBV9
cdr3_nt: TGTGCCAGCAGCGTCGGGAGCGGGAGTACAACAGATACGCAGTATTTT
cdr3_aa: CASSVGSGSTTDTQYF

clone_size: NA
j_call: TRBJ2-6
d_call: NA
v_call: TRBV29-1
cdr3_nt: TGCAGCGTTGAGGGGAGGCGCCAAACTACCTCTGGGGCCAACGTCCTGACTTTC
cdr3_aa: CSVEGRRQTTSGANVLTF

clone_size: NA
j_call: TRBJ2-5
d_call: NA
v_call: TRBV28
cdr3_nt: TGTGCCAGCAGTTTAACAGTCCAAGAGACCCAGTACTTC
cdr3_aa: CASSLTVQETQYF

clone_size: NA
j_call: TRBJ1-2
d_call: TRBD1
v_call: TRBV7-2
cdr3_nt: TGTGCCAGCAGCTTAGGACCACAGGGGGCCGGGCCCTATGGCTACACCTTC
cdr3_aa: CASSLGPQGAGPYGYTF

clone_size: NA
j_call: TRBJ2-1
d_call: NA
v_call: TRBV7-3
cdr3_nt: TGTGCCAGCAGCTCGCAGCTAGGTACCGGGGGTGAGCAGTTCTTC
cdr3_aa: CASSSQLGTGGEQFF

clone_size: NA
j_call: TRBJ1-6
d_call: NA
v_call: TRBV3-1/TRBV3-2
cdr3_nt: TGTGCCAGCAGACAGGGCAATTCACCCCTCCACTTT
cdr3_aa: CASRQGNSPLHF

clone_size: NA
j_call: TRBJ2-3
d_call: NA
v_call: TRBV28
cdr3_nt: TGTGCCAGCAGTTTAGGGGGGGCCCAGGATACGCAGTATTTT
cdr3_aa: CASSLGGAQDTQYF

clone_size: once
j_call: TRBJ2-1
d_call: NA
v_call: TRBV11-1
cdr3_nt: TGTGCCAGCAGCTTAGGGCCAGACAATGAGCAGTTCTTC
cdr3_aa: CASSLGPDNEQFF

clone_size: NA
j_call: TRBJ1-4
d_call: TRBD1
v_call: TRBV2
cdr3_nt: TGTGCCAGCAGGACAGGGTCACCAAATGAAAAACTGTTTTTT
cdr3_aa: CASRTGSPNEKLFF

clone_size: NA
j_call: TRBJ2-7
d_call: NA
v_call: TRBV24-1
cdr3_nt: TGTGCCACCAGTGATCCCCAGAACCTTAAGCAGTACTTC
cdr3_aa: CATSDPQNLKQYF

clone_size: NA
j_call: TRBJ2-5
d_call: TRBD2
v_call: TRBV28
cdr3_nt: TGTGCCAGCAGCAACACCCACGGGGCGGGAGGTGTGAGGGCCCAGTACTTC
cdr3_aa: CASSNTHGAGGVRAQYF

clone_size: NA
j_call: TRBJ2-5
d_call: NA
v_call: TRBV2
cdr3_nt: TGTGCCAGCAGCAGGGGGGCTGGGGAGACCCAGTACTTC
cdr3_aa: CASSRGAGETQYF

clone_size: NA
j_call: TRBJ2-5
d_call: NA
v_call: TRBV7-7
cdr3_nt: TGTGCTAGCAGTTCTACCCTTCTCGGGGTGGGGAGGACCCAGTACTTC
cdr3_aa: CASSSTLLGVGRTQYF

clone_size: once
j_call: TRBJ2-1
d_call: NA
v_call: TRBV11-2
cdr3_nt: TGTGCCAGCAGCTTACTGTCCGGCCGGGTGCAGTTCTTC
cdr3_aa: CASSLLSGRVQFF

clone_size: NA
j_call: TRBJ2-1
d_call: TRBD2
v_call: TRBV3-1/TRBV3-2
cdr3_nt: TGTGCCAGCAGTTTAGGACTAGCGGGAATGTATGAGCAGTTCTTC
cdr3_aa: CASSLGLAGMYEQFF

clone_size: NA
j_call: TRBJ1-1
d_call: NA
v_call: TRBV4-1
cdr3_nt: TGCGCCAGCAGCCAATACACAGGGTATGCCACTGAAGCTTTCTTT
cdr3_aa: CASSQYTGYATEAFF

clone_size: NA
j_call: TRBJ1-2
d_call: TRBD1
v_call: TRBV5-8
cdr3_nt: TGTGCCAGCAGCCTGACAGGGCACTATGGCTACACCTTC
cdr3_aa: CASSLTGHYGYTF

clone_size: NA
j_call: TRBJ2-1
d_call: NA
v_call: TRBV20-1
cdr3_nt: TGCAGTGCTAGTGGGGCTTACCCCAAAAATGAGCAGTTCTTC
cdr3_aa: CSASGAYPKNEQFF

clone_size: once
j_call: TRBJ2-3
d_call: TRBD2
v_call: TRBV7-2
cdr3_nt: TGTGCCAGCAGCCGTAGCGGGAAGTCAACAGATACGCAGTATTTT
cdr3_aa: CASSRSGKSTDTQYF

clone_size: NA
j_call: TRBJ2-3
d_call: TRBD2
v_call: TRBV10-3
cdr3_nt: TGTGCCATCAGTTTGACTAGCGGAGCGGGTGATACGCAGTATTTT
cdr3_aa: CAISLTSGAGDTQYF

clone_size: NA
j_call: TRBJ2-7
d_call: NA
v_call: TRBV15
cdr3_nt: TGTGCCACCAGCAGAGAGGGACAATCCTACGAGCAGTACTTC
cdr3_aa: CATSREGQSYEQYF

clone_size: once
j_call: TRBJ1-1
d_call: NA
v_call: TRBV7-2
cdr3_nt: TGTGCCAGCAGCTTAGATGGTAGCAGAGAGGCTTTCTTT
cdr3_aa: CASSLDGSREAFF

clone_size: NA
j_call: TRBJ2-3
d_call: NA
v_call: TRBV5-1
cdr3_nt: TGCGCCAGCAGCTTCCTGACATCCGCGATTATCACAGATACGCAGTATTTT
cdr3_aa: CASSFLTSAIITDTQYF

clone_size: NA
j_call: TRBJ2-1
d_call: TRBD2
v_call: TRBV5-1
cdr3_nt: TGCGCCAGCAGCCTTAGCGGGAGGGGATACAATGAGCAGTTCTTC
cdr3_aa: CASSLSGRGYNEQFF